Below are 2 T cell receptor beta chains sequenced from a single sample in a study of blood T cells in healthy people across ages (dated by TCRdb to the mid-2010s). Library preparation used 5' RACE. Sequenced using an Illumina HiSeq 2500. A second about 7 to 12 cycle PCR used a sample-barcoded 5' primer and a J-beta primer mix. TCRdb applied fastp at Q25 and MiXCR to the public reads, then kept only in-frame beta chains. Merged by CDR3 protein, the rows form single entries marked with the most common genes and DNA. For this sample there are roughly 1.5 million distinct CDR3 sequences; 35% to 45% appear just once. Clones ranked in the top ten supply approximately 4.1% of the sample. The sample consisted of blood. These receptor sequences come from a woman aged 18-30 years in good health.

The genes are TRBV12-5 and TRBJ2-3; a weak D match, TRBD2 (6 bases). Germline lookup yields CDR1 LGHNT and CDR2 FRNRAP. This CDR3 has 16 residues. Trimming took off 2 bases at V and 2 bases at J, with 14 bases between the two ends. The CDR3 region is CASGLYAGSNTDTQYF. CDR3 coding DNA: TGTGCTAGTGGTTTGTATGCGGGGTCTAACACAGATACGCAGTATTTT.

This chain uses TRBV20-1 with TRBJ1-3; 8 nucleotides align to TRBD1. CDR3 length: 14 amino acids. V shed 5 bases, J shed 3 bases, and the junction held 6 bases outside the gene matches. Germline CDR1 is DFQATT and CDR2 is SNEGSKA (reference sequence). The CDR3 region has the DNA TGCAGTGCTCCGCAACAGGGGGTTGGAAACACCATATATTTT. It encodes CSAPQQGVGNTIYF.